This TCR beta chain was documented in a study of T cell responses to AZD1222 COVID-19 vaccine. Profiling relied on immunoSEQ multiplex PCR, and the TCRdb table lists in-frame clones only, not all of them. The repertoire consists of about 100,000 clones, with over 75% occurring once and the leading ten covering 4% to 4.5%. CDR1 GTSNPN and CDR2 SVGIG come from the germline V gene (reference sequence). CDR3 length: 16 amino acids. V was cut by 0 bases and J by 1 base, with 13 bases left in between. Here the sequenced sample was peripheral blood, taken on day 0 of MenACWY control vaccination. V gene TRBV30 combines with J gene TRBJ1-3; no clear D. The clonotype comes from an adult in good health. The CDR3 sequence is CAWSVMRQPSGNTIYF. CDR3 nucleotides: TGTGCCTGGAGTGTAATGAGGCAGCCGTCTGGAAACACCATATATTTT.